These T cell receptor beta chains were read from a single sample in a study of blood T cell repertoires in COVID-19. Measured with immunoSEQ multiplex PCR; TCRdb has only the in-frame clones, and not every one. The sample shows around 250,000 clones, approximately 82% of them seen only once. The specimen sequenced was peripheral blood. These receptors were obtained from a woman aged 80 or over with acute or convalescent COVID-19. CDR3s leave out the opening cysteine and the closing phenylalanine or tryptophan. Fields, in order: V gene, D gene, CDR3 length, CDR3 protein. A D gene is named only where the DNA matches it firmly.

V: TRBV4-2; D: TRBD1; length: 12; CDR3: ASSRTTGDTEAF
V: TRBV28; D: NA; length: 12; CDR3: ASSLYQGNQPQH
V: TRBV11-2; D: NA; length: 12; CDR3: ASSLAKANTEAF
V: TRBV4-2; D: TRBD2; length: 16; CDR3: ASSQVGTSGTSTDTQY
V: TRBV5-1; D: TRBD2; length: 13; CDR3: ASSSASGGGNEQF
V: TRBV7-9; D: NA; length: 13; CDR3: ASSLALTGAYEQY
V: TRBV24-1; D: TRBD1; length: 14; CDR3: ATSDQRTGGIETQY
V: TRBV7-9; D: TRBD2; length: 12; CDR3: ASSFGGRSYEQY
V: TRBV18; D: NA; length: 13; CDR3: ASSLQTGGQETQY
V: TRBV5-1; D: TRBD1; length: 13; CDR3: ASRDRGRYTGELF
V: TRBV7-2; D: NA; length: 13; CDR3: ASSLGSGNNSPLH
V: TRBV19; D: NA; length: 12; CDR3: ASSVAGRTGELF
V: TRBV5-1; D: NA; length: 12; CDR3: ASSLAGGKETQY
V: TRBV7-9; D: NA; length: 11; CDR3: ASSPYMGGGYT
V: TRBV6-2/TRBV6-3; D: TRBD2; length: 14; CDR3: ASSTRLAIAKNIQY
V: TRBV11-3; D: NA; length: 11; CDR3: ASSLRGGNTIY
V: TRBV19; D: TRBD1; length: 13; CDR3: ASSIGQGARGGYT
V: TRBV29-1; D: NA; length: 12; CDR3: SGRPGGGRETQY
V: TRBV28; D: TRBD2; length: 17; CDR3: ASSLLWTSGSQSTDTQY
V: TRBV27; D: TRBD1; length: 12; CDR3: ASSLDRVQETQY
V: TRBV27; D: NA; length: 16; CDR3: ASNERAGLPYSNQPQH
V: TRBV7-2; D: TRBD1; length: 11; CDR3: ASSPGTDYGYT
V: TRBV5-1; D: NA; length: 15; CDR3: ARSQFDRRVINQPQH
V: TRBV6-5; D: TRBD1; length: 11; CDR3: ASSYRGLSGYT
V: TRBV7-9; D: NA; length: 13; CDR3: ASSVLLGGHNEQF
V: TRBV18; D: NA; length: 13; CDR3: ASSPGATSNYGYT
V: TRBV18; D: NA; length: 12; CDR3: ASSRRGSYNEQF
V: TRBV11-2; D: TRBD1; length: 15; CDR3: ASSLYAGTGGYSPLH
V: TRBV5-1; D: NA; length: 12; CDR3: ASSLDPSVFEQF
V: TRBV24-1; D: TRBD1; length: 13; CDR3: ATSAGQGVTGELF
V: TRBV2; D: NA; length: 9; CDR3: ASSDSYGYT
V: TRBV6-5; D: TRBD1; length: 11; CDR3: ASRQGGHEKLF
V: TRBV29-1; D: NA; length: 11; CDR3: SVATDSNQPQH
V: TRBV19; D: NA; length: 10; CDR3: ASSISRLPQH
V: TRBV30; D: NA; length: 13; CDR3: AWSAGTWGQQPQH
V: TRBV6-2/TRBV6-3; D: TRBD1; length: 15; CDR3: ASSDPHGTGPPDTQY
V: TRBV9; D: TRBD2; length: 13; CDR3: ASSVGLAHQETQY
V: TRBV28; D: TRBD1; length: 12; CDR3: ASRTGGANYGYT
V: TRBV7-6; D: TRBD1; length: 16; CDR3: ASSLYPTGQSSGNTIY
V: TRBV7-9; D: TRBD2; length: 19; CDR3: ASSTRGRSGPSAGGQETQY
V: TRBV15; D: TRBD1; length: 15; CDR3: ATSPTGTGRSGNTIY
V: TRBV19; D: NA; length: 13; CDR3: ASSPPGRRGEKLF
V: TRBV14; D: NA; length: 13; CDR3: ASSQVRGINEKLF
V: TRBV2; D: NA; length: 15; CDR3: ASSEDQGSSGANVLT
V: TRBV7-9; D: NA; length: 11; CDR3: ASSATGNSPLH
V: TRBV5-4; D: TRBD2; length: 13; CDR3: ASSFIGGGSYEQY
V: TRBV18; D: NA; length: 11; CDR3: ASSPGGDQPQH
V: TRBV5-4; D: NA; length: 12; CDR3: ASSFGAGSYGYT